There are a few counts of the clone carrying this T cell receptor beta chain. Antigen: not known. In making diagnoses, clinical symptoms, serum thyroxine and TRAb, thyroid ultrasound and orbital computed tomography were all used. These data originate in a study of T cells in Graves' hyperthyroidism and ophthalmopathy. TCR beta CDR3 sequences were amplified from RNA transcripts. The primer set for the first-round RT-PCR of the TCR CDR3 was HTBI. In TCRdb, the multiplex PCR reads were re-called with MiXCR into one record per CDR3 protein. Of a few hundred thousand distinct CDR3 sequences in the sample, 15% to 19% were seen once. Whole-study findings and limits: The model forecast ophthalmopathy, anticipating it by a median approximately 6.1 months before onset.

The CDR3 totals 18 residues. CDR1 is DFQATT, CDR2 SNEGSKA, per germline (reference sequence). J lost 2 bases, V lost 5 bases, and 11 bases had no gene match. This receptor was identified in a woman in her 30s with Graves' hyperthyroidism. The sequenced sample consisted of blood. The chain joins TRBV20-1 to TRBJ2-3; 15 bases map to TRBD2. The CDR3 DNA sequence: TGCAGTGCTGACAGGACTAGCGGGAGGGCCCGGGCCACAGATACGCAGTATTTT. Its translation is CSADRTSGRARATDTQYF.